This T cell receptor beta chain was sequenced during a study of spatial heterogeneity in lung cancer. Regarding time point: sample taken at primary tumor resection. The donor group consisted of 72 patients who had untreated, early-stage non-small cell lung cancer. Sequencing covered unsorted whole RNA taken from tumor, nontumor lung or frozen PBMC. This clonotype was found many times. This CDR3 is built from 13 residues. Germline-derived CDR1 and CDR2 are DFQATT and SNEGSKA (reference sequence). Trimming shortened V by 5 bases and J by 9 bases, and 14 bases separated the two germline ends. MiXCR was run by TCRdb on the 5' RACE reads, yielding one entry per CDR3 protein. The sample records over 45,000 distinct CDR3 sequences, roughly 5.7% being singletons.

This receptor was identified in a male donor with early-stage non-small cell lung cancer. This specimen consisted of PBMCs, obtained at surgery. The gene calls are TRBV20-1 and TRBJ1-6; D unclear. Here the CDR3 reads CSASTKISSPLHF. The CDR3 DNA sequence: TGCAGTGCTTCGACCAAGATAAGTTCACCCCTCCACTTT.